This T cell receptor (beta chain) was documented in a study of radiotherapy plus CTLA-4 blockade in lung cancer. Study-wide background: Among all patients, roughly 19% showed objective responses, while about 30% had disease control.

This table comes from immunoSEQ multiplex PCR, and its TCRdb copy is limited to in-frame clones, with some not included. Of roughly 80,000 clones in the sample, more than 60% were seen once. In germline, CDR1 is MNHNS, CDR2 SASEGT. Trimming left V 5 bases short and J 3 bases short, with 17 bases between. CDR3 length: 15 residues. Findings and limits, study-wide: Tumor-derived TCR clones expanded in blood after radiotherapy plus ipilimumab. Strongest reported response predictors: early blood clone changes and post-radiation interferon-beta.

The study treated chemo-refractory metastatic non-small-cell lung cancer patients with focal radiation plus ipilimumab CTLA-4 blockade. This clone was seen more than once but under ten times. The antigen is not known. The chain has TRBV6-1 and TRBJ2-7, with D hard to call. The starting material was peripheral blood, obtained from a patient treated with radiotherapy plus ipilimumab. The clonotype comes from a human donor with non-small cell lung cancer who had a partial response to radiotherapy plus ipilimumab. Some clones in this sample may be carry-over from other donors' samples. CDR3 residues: CASSKYMIGLYEQYF. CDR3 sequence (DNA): TGTGCCAGCAGTAAATACATGATTGGTCTCTACGAGCAGTACTTC.